Below are 20 T cell receptor beta chains sequenced from a single sample in a study of T cells in Graves' hyperthyroidism and ophthalmopathy. TCR beta CDR3 sequences were amplified from RNA transcripts. The primer set for the first-round RT-PCR of the TCR CDR3 was HTBI. Using its own MiXCR run on the multiplex PCR reads, TCRdb lists one record per CDR3 protein. The sample yields 600,000 or so distinct CDR3 sequences, under 60% seen once. The sequenced sample was peripheral blood or thyroid tissue (not recorded which). These receptors all come from a woman aged 18-30 years with Graves' hyperthyroidism.

As regards this clonotype: Sequence at one end of the junction differs from germline and may be a read error. V usage is TRBV10-3 and J usage is TRBJ1-4, with no clear D. Looked up from germline, CDR1 is ENHRY and CDR2 is SYGVKD. The CDR3 runs 15 residues. The CDR3 nucleotides are TGTGCCAGCAGTTACTCGTCAGGCACTAATGAAAAACTGTTTTTT. Protein: CASSYSSGTNEKLFF.

In regard to this clonotype: The junction shows a germline mismatch at one end, possibly a read error. The CDR3 spells CASSLPGINTGELFF. The DNA of the CDR3 is TGCGCCAGCAGCTTGCCGGGAATTAACACCGGGGAGCTGTTTTTT. V gene TRBV7-8 combines with J gene TRBJ2-2; maybe TRBD2 (5 bases). CDR1 is SGHVS and CDR2 is FQNEAQ in the germline V gene. The CDR3 covers 15 residues.

The V call is TRBV10-3, the J call TRBJ1-1; perhaps TRBD1 as D (6 bases). Trimming removed 10 bases from V and 0 bases from J, with 24 bases in between. This CDR3 comprises 17 residues. Germline V CDR1 and CDR2: ENHRY, SYGVKD. The CDR3 bases are TGTGCCAGCAGGGGTTTTGGGCAGCCAGTTATGAACACTGAAGCTTTCTTT. It specifies CASRGFGQPVMNTEAFF.

The chain has TRBV29-1 and TRBJ1-1, with 9 bases that match TRBD1. Germline CDR1 SQVTM, CDR2 ANQGSEA. CDR3 length equals 12 residues. J lost 6 bases, V lost 8 bases, and 7 bases had no gene match. In DNA form, the CDR3 reads TGCAGCCTACAGGGGGCGCGCGCTGAAGCTTTCTTT. Its translation is CSLQGARAEAFF.

This clonotype was detected a few times. This chain connects TRBV7-8 to TRBJ1-2; maybe TRBD1 (5 bases). The CDR3 is 14 residues long. Germline loops: CDR1 SGHVS, CDR2 FQNEAQ. The V and J ends lost 4 bases and 10 bases respectively, with 19 bases between them. The CDR3 here is CASSYPGQAIPYTF. In nucleotides, the CDR3 is TGTGCCAGCAGCTACCCCGGACAAGCTATTCCCTACACCTTC.

This clonotype was seen more than once but under ten times. The V and J genes are TRBV7-2 and TRBJ2-5; D gene unclear. TRBJ2-7 matches the DNA end more closely, so the J call is doubtful. This CDR3 has 13 amino acids. Germline values: CDR1 SGHTA, CDR2 FQGNSA. The DNA for the CDR3 is TGTGCCAGCACTTCGGCAAAGGTCTACGAGCAGTACTTC. It yields the protein CASTSAKVYEQYF.

This clonotype was counted a few times. V gene TRBV7-9 combines with J gene TRBJ1-6, with D tentatively TRBD1 (6 bases). From germline, CDR1 is SEHNR and CDR2 FQNEAQ (reference sequence). The CDR3 contains 16 residues. V gave up 3 bases and J gave up 0 bases, with 9 bases separating them. The DNA of the CDR3 is TGTGCCAGCAGCTTCACCAGGGGCTCCTATAATTCACCCCTCCACTTT. It specifies CASSFTRGSYNSPLHF.

The chain's CDR3 is CAEGEAADEAFF. In DNA form, the CDR3 reads TGTGCCGAAGGAGAGGCGGCGGATGAAGCTTTCTTT. The chain recombines TRBV2 with TRBJ1-1; D call uncertain. The CDR3 length is 12 residues. The V gene's germline CDR1 is SNHLY and CDR2 FYNNEI. V lost 11 bases, J lost 7 bases, and 17 bases lay in between.

V gene TRBV7-2 combines with J gene TRBJ1-2; D remains unclear. The CDR3 spans 14 residues. V was pared by 5 bases and J by 2 bases, with 12 bases between. CDR1 SGHTA and CDR2 FQGNSA come from the germline V gene. The CDR3 reads CASSTRRSNYGYTF. The CDR3 DNA follows: TGTGCCAGCAGCACCCGGCGATCCAACTATGGCTACACCTTC.

This clonotype was seen a handful of times. The chain uses TRBV6-1 and TRBJ2-5, with TRBD2 matching 7 bases. The CDR3 has 14 residues. Germline trimming cut 5 bases from V and 5 bases from J; bases unmatched to any gene: 8. Germline loops: CDR1 MNHNS, CDR2 SASEGT. The CDR3 bases are TGTGCCAGCAGTCAGCGGGGCCTAAGGGAGACCCAGTACTTC. It specifies CASSQRGLRETQYF.

Regarding this clonotype: Without the conserved terminal phenylalanine or tryptophan, this CDR3 likely stems from a read error. The J gene is TRBJ2-5, the V gene TRBV19; D is unclear. The germline V and J ends were trimmed by 4 bases and 1 base, with 7 bases remaining between them. The CDR3 spans 13 residues. Germline values: CDR1 LNHDA, CDR2 SQIVND (reference sequence). The CDR3 sequence: CASSNPLQETQYL. Here the CDR3 DNA reads TGTGCCAGTAGTAATCCGCTCCAAGAGACCCAGTACTTA.

The genes are TRBV5-8 and TRBJ1-5; D gene unclear. Looked up from germline, CDR1 is SGHTS and CDR2 is YDEGEE. V was cut by 7 bases and J by 5 bases, with 13 bases left in between. This CDR3 spans 13 amino acids. CDR3 DNA sequence: TGTGCCAGCCTAGTTCATGAGGATCAGCCCCAGCATTTT. Translation: CASLVHEDQPQHF.

This clonotype was detected ten times or more. J is TRBJ1-3 and V is TRBV7-9; D unresolved. Germline lookup yields CDR1 SEHNR and CDR2 FQNEAQ (reference sequence). The CDR3 totals 14 residues. The V gene lost 6 bases and the J gene lost 4 bases, with 13 bases spanning the gap. The CDR3 coding sequence is TGTGCCAGCAGTTCGGGGTACTACGGAAACACCATATATTTT. Translating it yields CASSSGYYGNTIYF. Looking up the rest from reference TRBV7-9 and TRBJ1-3 gives the full variable domain: DTGVSQNPRHKITKRGQNVTFRCDPISEHNRLYWYRQTLGQGPEFLTYFQNEAQLEKSRLLSDRFSAERPKGSFSTLEIQRTEQGDSAMYLCASSSGYYGNTIYFGEGSWLTVV.

About this clonotype itself: The conserved final phenylalanine or tryptophan is absent from the CDR3, which likely points to a read error. The limits of the CDR3 on the DNA are not certain, so only TCRdb's listed CDR3 is given. The chain joins TRBV2 to TRBJ1-6; the D call of TRBD1 is as the table states it, not checked on the DNA. With termini counted, the CDR3 has 9 amino acids. Germline V gene lookup returns CDR1 SNHLY and CDR2 FYNNEI. The CDR3 sequence: CASTKDINT.

This chain uses TRBV10-3 with TRBJ1-6, with D perhaps TRBD1 (5 bases). Trimming pared 3 bases from V and 7 bases from J, leaving 13 bases between. This CDR3 has 15 amino acids. Germline V CDR1 and CDR2: ENHRY, SYGVKD. CDR3 in DNA: TGTGCCATCAGTGACGGGACCCAAGAAAATTCACCCCTCCACTTT. Its protein product is CAISDGTQENSPLHF.

The chain has TRBV7-8 and TRBJ2-7; D possibly corresponds to TRBD2 (6 bases). The CDR3 has 15 residues. Per the germline V gene, CDR1 is SGHVS and CDR2 is FQNEAQ. V was trimmed by 7 bases and J by 0 bases, leaving 16 bases between them. The CDR3 sequence: CASTWAGQSSYEQYF. For the CDR3, the DNA is TGTGCCAGCACGTGGGCGGGGCAAAGCTCCTACGAGCAGTACTTC. The full variable domain, in which reference TRBV7-8 and TRBJ2-7 provide the parts outside the CDR3, is GAGVSQSPRYKVAKRGQDVALRCDPISGHVSLFWYQQALGQGPEFLTYFQNEAQLDKSGLPSDRFFAERPEGSVSTLKIQRTQQEDSAVYLCASTWAGQSSYEQYFGPGTRLTVT.

This clonotype turned up a few times. This chain links TRBV4-1 with TRBJ2-7; TRBD1 or TRBD2 may be the D gene (6 bases each). V was pared by 0 bases and J by 4 bases, with 22 bases between. The CDR3 has 18 residues. From germline, CDR1 is MGHRA and CDR2 YSYEKL. The CDR3 region is CASSQDSPDRSGGYEQYF. The DNA for the CDR3 is TGCGCCAGCAGCCAAGATAGCCCCGACAGGTCCGGGGGATACGAGCAGTACTTC.

J is TRBJ1-2 and V is TRBV10-2, with 12 bases fitting TRBD1. From germline, CDR1 is WSHSY and CDR2 SAAADI. The V segment lost 6 bases and the J segment 8 bases; nucleotides outside the gene matches: 10. The CDR3 contains 15 residues. This chain's CDR3 is CASSPLGTGGRGYTF. CDR3 DNA sequence: TGCGCCAGCAGCCCCTTGGGGACAGGGGGCCGGGGCTACACCTTC.

This clonotype has a count of ten or more. The V call is TRBV7-9, the J call TRBJ2-7, with D perhaps matching TRBD1 or TRBD2 (5 bases each). The CDR3 sequence is 14 residues long. From germline, CDR1 is SEHNR and CDR2 FQNEAQ (reference sequence). V gave up 2 bases and J gave up 5 bases, with 13 bases separating them. The CDR3 spells CASSLIRGDDEQYF. CDR3 in DNA: TGTGCCAGCAGCTTAATCCGGGGCGACGACGAGCAGTACTTC.

V usage is TRBV12-3 or TRBV12-4 and J usage is TRBJ1-5, with D possibly matching TRBD1 (6 bases). Trimming stripped 5 bases from V and 11 bases from J, with 28 bases between. The CDR3 runs 17 residues. CDR3 coding DNA: TGTGCCAGCAGTGGGGGGGGGCGTAGAGGTCTCGATCAAACCCAGCATTTT. As protein: CASSGGGRRGLDQTQHF.